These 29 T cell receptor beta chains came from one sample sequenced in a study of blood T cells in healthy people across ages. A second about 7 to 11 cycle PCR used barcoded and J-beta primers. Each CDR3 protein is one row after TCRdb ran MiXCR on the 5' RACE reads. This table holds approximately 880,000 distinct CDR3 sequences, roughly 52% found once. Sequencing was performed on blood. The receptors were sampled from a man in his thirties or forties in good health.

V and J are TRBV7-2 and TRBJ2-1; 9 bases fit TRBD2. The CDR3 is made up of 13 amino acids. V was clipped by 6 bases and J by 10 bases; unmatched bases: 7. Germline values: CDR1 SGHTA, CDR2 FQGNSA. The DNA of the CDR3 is TGTGCCAGCAGTCTAGCGGGGCGCCCCGAGCAGTTCTTC. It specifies CASSLAGRPEQFF.

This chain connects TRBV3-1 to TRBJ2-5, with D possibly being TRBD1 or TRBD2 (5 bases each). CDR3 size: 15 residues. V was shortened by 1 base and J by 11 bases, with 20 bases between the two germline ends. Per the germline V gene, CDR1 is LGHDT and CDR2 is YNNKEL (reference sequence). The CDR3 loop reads CASSQGPGPLLEQYF. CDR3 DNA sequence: TGTGCCAGCAGCCAAGGTCCGGGACCCCTCCTTGAACAGTACTTC.

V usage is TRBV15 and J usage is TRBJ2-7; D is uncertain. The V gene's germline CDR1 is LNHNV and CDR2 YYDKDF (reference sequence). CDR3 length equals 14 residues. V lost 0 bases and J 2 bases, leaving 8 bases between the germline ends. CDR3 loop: CATSRDSGTYEQYF. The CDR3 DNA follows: TGTGCCACCAGCAGAGATTCTGGAACCTACGAGCAGTACTTC.

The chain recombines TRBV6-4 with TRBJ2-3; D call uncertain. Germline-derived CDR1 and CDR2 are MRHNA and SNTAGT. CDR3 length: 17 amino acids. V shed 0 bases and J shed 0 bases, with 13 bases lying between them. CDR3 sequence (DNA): TGTGCCAGCAGTGACTCGGGTAGGGTCCTTAGCACAGATACGCAGTATTTT. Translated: CASSDSGRVLSTDTQYF.

The CDR3 sequence is CASSRPQSAGSYNEQFF. The DNA for the CDR3 is TGTGCCAGCAGCCGACCCCAGTCCGCGGGCTCCTACAATGAGCAGTTCTTC. The chain uses TRBV5-6 and TRBJ2-1, with D possibly being TRBD2 (5 bases). This CDR3 is 17 amino acids long. Trimming left V 4 bases short and J 0 bases short, with 17 bases between. Germline-derived CDR1 and CDR2 are SGHDT and YYEEEE.

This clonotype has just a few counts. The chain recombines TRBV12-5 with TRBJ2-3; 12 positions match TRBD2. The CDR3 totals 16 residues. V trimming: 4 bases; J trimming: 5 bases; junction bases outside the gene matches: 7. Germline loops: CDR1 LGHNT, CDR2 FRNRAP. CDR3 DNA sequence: TGTGCTAGTGGTTCCGGGGCTAGCGGGGGGGGAGATACGCAGTATTTT. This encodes CASGSGASGGGDTQYF.

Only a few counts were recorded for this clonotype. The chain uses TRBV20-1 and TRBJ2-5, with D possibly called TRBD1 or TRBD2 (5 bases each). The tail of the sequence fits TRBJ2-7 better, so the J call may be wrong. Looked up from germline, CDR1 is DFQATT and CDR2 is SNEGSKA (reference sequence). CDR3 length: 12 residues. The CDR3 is CSARDGGREQYF. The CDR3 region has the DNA TGCAGTGCTAGAGATGGGGGACGCGAGCAGTACTTC.

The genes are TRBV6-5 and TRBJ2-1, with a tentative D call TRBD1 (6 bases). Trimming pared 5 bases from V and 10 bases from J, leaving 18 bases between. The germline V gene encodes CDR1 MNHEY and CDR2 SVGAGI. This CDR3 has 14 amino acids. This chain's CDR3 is CASSRMDRNYEQFF. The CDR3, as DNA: TGTGCCAGCAGTCGAATGGACAGAAACTACGAGCAGTTCTTC.

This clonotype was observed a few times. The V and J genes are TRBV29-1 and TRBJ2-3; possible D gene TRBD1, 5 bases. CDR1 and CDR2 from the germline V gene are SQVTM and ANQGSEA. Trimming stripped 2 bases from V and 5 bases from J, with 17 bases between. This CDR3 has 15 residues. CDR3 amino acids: CSVERTGTLGDTQYF. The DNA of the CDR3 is TGCAGCGTTGAACGAACAGGTACCCTCGGAGATACGCAGTATTTT.

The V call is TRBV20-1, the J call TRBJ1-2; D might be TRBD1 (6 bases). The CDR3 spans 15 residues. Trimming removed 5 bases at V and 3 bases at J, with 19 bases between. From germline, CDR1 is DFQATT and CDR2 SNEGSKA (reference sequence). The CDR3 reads CSAFYPRGAHYGYTF. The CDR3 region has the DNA TGCAGTGCTTTCTATCCGCGGGGGGCTCACTATGGCTACACCTTC.

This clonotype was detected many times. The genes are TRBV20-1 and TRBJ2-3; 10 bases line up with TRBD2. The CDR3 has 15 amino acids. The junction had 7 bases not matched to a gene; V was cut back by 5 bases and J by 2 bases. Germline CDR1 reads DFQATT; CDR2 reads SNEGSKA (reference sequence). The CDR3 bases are TGCAGTGCTGGAAGCGGGGGGGCCTTCACAGATACGCAGTATTTT. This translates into CSAGSGGAFTDTQYF.

This CDR3 reads CSAREAVMYEQYF. The CDR3 DNA sequence: TGCAGTGCTAGAGAGGCAGTTATGTACGAGCAGTACTTC. This rearrangement joins TRBV20-1 to TRBJ2-7; D not resolved. The ends were cut back, 0 bases at V and 4 bases at J, with 10 bases in the middle. CDR1 and CDR2 (germline): DFQATT, SNEGSKA (reference sequence). The CDR3 has 13 residues.

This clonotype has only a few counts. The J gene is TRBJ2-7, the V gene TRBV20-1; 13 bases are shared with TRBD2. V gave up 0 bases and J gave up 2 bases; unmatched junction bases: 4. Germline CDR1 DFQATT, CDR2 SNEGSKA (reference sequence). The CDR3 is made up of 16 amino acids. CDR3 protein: CSARDSTSGGTYEQYF. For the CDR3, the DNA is TGCAGTGCTAGAGATTCGACTAGCGGGGGGACCTACGAGCAGTACTTC.

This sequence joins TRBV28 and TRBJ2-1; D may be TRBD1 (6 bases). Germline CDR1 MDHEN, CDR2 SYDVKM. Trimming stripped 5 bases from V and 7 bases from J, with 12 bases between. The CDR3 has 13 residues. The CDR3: CASSNTRGNEQFF. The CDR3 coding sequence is TGTGCCAGCAGTAACACCAGGGGAAATGAGCAGTTCTTC.

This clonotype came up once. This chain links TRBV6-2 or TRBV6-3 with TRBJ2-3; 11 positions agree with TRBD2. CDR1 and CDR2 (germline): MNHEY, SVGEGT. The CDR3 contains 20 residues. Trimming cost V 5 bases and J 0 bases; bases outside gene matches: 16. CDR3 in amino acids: CASSVDTSGTSGSSTDTQYF. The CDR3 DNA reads TGTGCCAGCAGTGTAGACACCTCCGGGACTAGCGGTTCTAGCACAGATACGCAGTATTTT.

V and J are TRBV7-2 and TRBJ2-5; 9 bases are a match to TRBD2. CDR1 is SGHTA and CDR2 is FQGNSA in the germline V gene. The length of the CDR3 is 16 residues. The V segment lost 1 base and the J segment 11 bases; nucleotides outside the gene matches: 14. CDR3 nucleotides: TGTGCCAGCAGCTTAGGAGGCGGGGGGGCATACAATGAGCAGTACTTC. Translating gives CASSLGGGGAYNEQYF.

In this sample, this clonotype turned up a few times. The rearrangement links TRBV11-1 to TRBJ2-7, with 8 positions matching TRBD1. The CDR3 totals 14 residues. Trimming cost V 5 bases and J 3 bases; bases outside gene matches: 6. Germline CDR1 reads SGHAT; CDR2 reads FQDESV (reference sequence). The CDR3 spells CASSPSGGRYEQYF. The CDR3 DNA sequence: TGTGCCAGCAGCCCCTCAGGGGGCCGCTACGAGCAGTACTTC.

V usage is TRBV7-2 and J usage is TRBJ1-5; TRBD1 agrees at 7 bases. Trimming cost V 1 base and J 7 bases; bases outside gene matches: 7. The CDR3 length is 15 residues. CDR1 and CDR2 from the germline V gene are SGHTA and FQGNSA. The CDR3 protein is CASSLGPDRAQPQHF. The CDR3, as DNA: TGTGCCAGCAGCTTAGGCCCCGACAGGGCGCAGCCCCAGCATTTT.

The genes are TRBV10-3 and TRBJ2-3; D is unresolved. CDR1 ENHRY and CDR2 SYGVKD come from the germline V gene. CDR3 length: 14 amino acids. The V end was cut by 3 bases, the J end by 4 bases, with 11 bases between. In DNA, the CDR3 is TGTGCCATCAGTGATGAGAGTTTCTCAGATACGCAGTATTTT. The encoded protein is CAISDESFSDTQYF.

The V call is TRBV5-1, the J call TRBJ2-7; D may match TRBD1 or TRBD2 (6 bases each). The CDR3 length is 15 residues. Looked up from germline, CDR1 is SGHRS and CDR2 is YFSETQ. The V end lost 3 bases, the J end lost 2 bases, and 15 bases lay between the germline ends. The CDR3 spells CASSSSGALTYEQYF. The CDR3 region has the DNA TGCGCCAGCAGCTCCTCGGGGGCCCTTACCTACGAGCAGTACTTC.

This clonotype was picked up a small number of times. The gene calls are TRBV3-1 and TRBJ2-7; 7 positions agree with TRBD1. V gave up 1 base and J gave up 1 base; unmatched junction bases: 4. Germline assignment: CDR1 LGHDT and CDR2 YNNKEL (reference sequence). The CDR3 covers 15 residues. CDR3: CASSQAGTASYEQYF. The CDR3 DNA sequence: TGTGCCAGCAGCCAAGCTGGGACAGCGTCCTACGAGCAGTACTTC.

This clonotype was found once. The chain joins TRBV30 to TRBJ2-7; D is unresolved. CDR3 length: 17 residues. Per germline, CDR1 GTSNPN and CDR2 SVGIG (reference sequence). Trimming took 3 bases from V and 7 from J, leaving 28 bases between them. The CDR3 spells CAWSGPWQESSYNEQYF. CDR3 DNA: TGTGCCTGGAGCGGACCTTGGCAGGAGAGCTCCTACAATGAGCAGTACTTC.

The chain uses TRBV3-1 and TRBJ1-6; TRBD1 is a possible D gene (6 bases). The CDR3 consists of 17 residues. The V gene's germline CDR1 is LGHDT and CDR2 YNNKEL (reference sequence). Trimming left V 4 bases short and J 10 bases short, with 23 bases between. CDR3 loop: CASSPRTRRGGISPLHF. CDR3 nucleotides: TGTGCCAGCAGCCCCCGAACGCGCAGGGGTGGAATATCACCCCTCCACTTT. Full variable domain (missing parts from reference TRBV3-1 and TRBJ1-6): DTAVSQTPKYLVTQMGNDKSIKCEQNLGHDTMYWYKQDSKKFLKIMFSYNNKELIINETVPNRFSPKSPDKAHLNLHINSLELGDSAVYFCASSPRTRRGGISPLHFGNGTRLTVT.

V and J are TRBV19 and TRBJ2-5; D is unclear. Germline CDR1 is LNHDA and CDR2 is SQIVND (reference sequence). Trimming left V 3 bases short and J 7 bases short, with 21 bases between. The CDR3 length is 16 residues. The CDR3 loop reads CASSMLGRARGGTQYF. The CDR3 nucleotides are TGTGCCAGTAGTATGCTCGGCCGGGCCCGAGGTGGGACCCAGTACTTC. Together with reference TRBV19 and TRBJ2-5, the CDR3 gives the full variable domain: DGGITQSPKYLFRKEGQNVTLSCEQNLNHDAMYWYRQDPGQGLRLIYYSQIVNDFQKGDIAEGYSVSREKKESFPLTVTSAQKNPTAFYLCASSMLGRARGGTQYFGPGTRLLVL.

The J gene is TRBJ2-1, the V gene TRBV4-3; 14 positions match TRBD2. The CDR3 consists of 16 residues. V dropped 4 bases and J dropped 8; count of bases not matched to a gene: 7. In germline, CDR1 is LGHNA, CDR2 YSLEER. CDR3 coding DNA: TGCGCCAGCAGCCCCAGACTAGCGGGGGGGCTCTATGAGCAGTTCTTC. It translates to CASSPRLAGGLYEQFF.

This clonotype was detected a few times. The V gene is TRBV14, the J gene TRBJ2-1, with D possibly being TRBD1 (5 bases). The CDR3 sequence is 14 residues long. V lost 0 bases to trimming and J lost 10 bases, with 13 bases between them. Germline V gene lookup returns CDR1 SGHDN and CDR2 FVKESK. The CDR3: CASSQDWAGNEQFF. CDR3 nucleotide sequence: TGTGCCAGCAGCCAAGACTGGGCAGGGAACGAGCAGTTCTTC.

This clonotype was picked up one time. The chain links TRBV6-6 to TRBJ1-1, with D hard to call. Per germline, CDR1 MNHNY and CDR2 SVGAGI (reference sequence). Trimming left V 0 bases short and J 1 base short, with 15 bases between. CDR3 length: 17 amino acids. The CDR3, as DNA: TGTGCCAGCAGTTACTCGTATGCGGCCAGTCCGAACACTGAAGCTTTCTTT. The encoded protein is CASSYSYAASPNTEAFF.

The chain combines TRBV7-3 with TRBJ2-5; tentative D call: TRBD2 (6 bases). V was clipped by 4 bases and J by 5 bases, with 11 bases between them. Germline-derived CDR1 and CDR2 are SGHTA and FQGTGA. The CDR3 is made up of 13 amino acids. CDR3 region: CASSWGGAETQYF. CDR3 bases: TGTGCCAGCAGCTGGGGCGGGGCCGAGACCCAGTACTTC. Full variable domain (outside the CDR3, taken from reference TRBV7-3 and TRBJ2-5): GAGVSQTPSNKVTEKGKYVELRCDPISGHTALYWYRQSLGQGPEFLIYFQGTGAADDSGLPNDRFFAVRPEGSVSTLKIQRTERGDSAVYLCASSWGGAETQYFGPGTRLLVL.

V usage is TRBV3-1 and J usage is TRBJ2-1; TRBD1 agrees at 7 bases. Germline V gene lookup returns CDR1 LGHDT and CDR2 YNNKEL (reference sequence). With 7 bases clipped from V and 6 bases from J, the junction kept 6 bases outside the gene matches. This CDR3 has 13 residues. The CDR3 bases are TGTGCCAGCAAACCGGGACAGCTCAATGAGCAGTTCTTC. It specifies CASKPGQLNEQFF.